This TCR beta chain was obtained from a study of shared clonotypes between healthy human individuals. Overall study findings and caveats: Only blood samples were collected, and tissue repertoires likely differ.

Clones were read by immunoSEQ multiplex PCR, and TCRdb kept only the in-frame ones, dropping some. The data contain some 1,100,000 clones, about 80% of them seen just once; the ten biggest clones take up approximately 0.5%. A word on this clone: What it binds is not known.

Germline CDR1 is MNHNS and CDR2 is SASEGT. J lost 2 bases, V lost 5 bases, and 4 bases had no gene match. This CDR3 has 14 residues. Material: memory CD4+ T cells from PBMCs. Subset noted: CD45RA-negative fraction. The gene calls are TRBV6-1 and TRBJ2-7, with 9 bases identical to TRBD2. The receptor was isolated from a man aged 18 to 29 in good health. Some clones in this sample may be carry-over from other donors' samples. CDR3 sequence: CASSQLAGAYEQYF. The CDR3 coding sequence is TGTGCCAGCAGTCAACTAGCGGGCGCCTACGAGCAGTACTTC.